This TCR beta chain was obtained from a study of molecular identifiers for immune sequencing clone quantification. Listed TCR primers and previously described methods were used for bulk TCR libraries. Each CDR3 protein is one row after TCRdb ran MiXCR on the PCR reads. The data show under 600,000 distinct CDR3 sequences, 20% to 25% seen once. Sorting recovered naive CD8 T cells on a CD8+CD4-CCR7+CD45RA+ profile. This CDR3 spans 15 amino acids. V dropped 5 bases and J dropped 8 bases, with 19 bases sitting between them. Germline lookup yields CDR1 MNHEY and CDR2 SVGAGI. In this sample, this clonotype turned up a few times. The antigen remains undetermined. The study's findings and limits: The share of molecules held by clones above 20 RNA copies was over 97% in effector cells and under 1% in naive cells.

This TCR came from a human donor in good health. Some libraries in this study had Jurkat cell RNA spiked in. The chain joins TRBV6-5 to TRBJ2-1; D perhaps matches TRBD1 (6 bases). Sequenced material: naive CD8+ T cells from blood, with Jurkat cell RNA spiked in. Subset given: FACS-sorted CD8+CD4-CCR7+CD45RA+ naive T cells. This CDR3 is CASSQAWGGGHEQFF. The CDR3, as DNA: TGTGCCAGCAGTCAGGCCTGGGGTGGGGGCCATGAGCAGTTCTTC.